Listed below are T cell receptor beta chains from one sample, sequenced in a study of beta chain features in type 1 diabetes. Sequenced by immunoSEQ multiplex PCR; TCRdb stores in-frame clones only, minus some. The data show 120,000 or so clones, with 15% to 20% seen just once and roughly 2.5% held by the top ten. The sequenced material came from central memory CD4+ T cells from blood. The receptor source for this set is a man aged 18 to 30 with type 1 diabetes. Each CDR3 is given with its conserved first and last residue. A D gene is named only where the DNA matches it firmly. Not every row has a clone size; where given, it reads once, few, many or a size class.

cdr3_nt	cdr3_aa	clone_size	v_call	cdr3_length	d_call	j_call
TGCAGCGTTGACCCAATCGACAGGGATAAAACTGAAGCTTTCTTT	CSVDPIDRDKTEAFF	few	TRBV29-1	15	TRBD1	TRBJ1-1
TGTGCCTGGAGTGTACTTGGGAGAGATACGCAGTATTTT	CAWSVLGRDTQYF	NA	TRBV30	13	NA	TRBJ2-3
TGTGCCTGGAATCTCAAGGGGACAGGGCAGTACTTC	CAWNLKGTGQYF	few	TRBV30	12	TRBD1	TRBJ2-7
TGTGCCAGCAGCCCTGGGCTCACAGAGAACTATGGCTACACCTTC	CASSPGLTENYGYTF	NA	TRBV4-2	15	NA	TRBJ1-2
TGTGCCACCAGCACGACGGTGGACACTGAAGCTTTCTTT	CATSTTVDTEAFF	NA	TRBV15	13	NA	TRBJ1-1
TGTGCCAGCAGCCTGACTGGGACAGCCTCCGTTGGCTACACCTTC	CASSLTGTASVGYTF	many	TRBV7-9	15	TRBD1	TRBJ1-2
TGTGCCAGCAGTCTAGGGGGATCTAATGAAAAACTGTTTTTT	CASSLGGSNEKLFF	NA	TRBV6-5	14	NA	TRBJ1-4
TGTGCCAGCAGCCGCGGCTTAGCGAATAAAGAGACCCAGTACTTC	CASSRGLANKETQYF	few	TRBV14	15	NA	TRBJ2-5
TGTGCCAGCAGGAAAAGTAGGGTTGAGGGCACTGAAGCTTTCTTT	CASRKSRVEGTEAFF	many	TRBV11-2	15	NA	TRBJ1-1
TGTGCCAGCAGTCGGACTAGCACAGCCTACGAGCAGTACTTC	CASSRTSTAYEQYF	NA	TRBV6-5	14	TRBD2	TRBJ2-7
TGTGCCAGCAGCCCCTCACTATACCCCGGGGAGCTGTTTTTT	CASSPSLYPGELFF	NA	TRBV12-1	14	NA	TRBJ2-2
TGTGCCAGCAGTCTAAGGGACAGAACCACCGGGGAGCTGTTTTTT	CASSLRDRTTGELFF	NA	TRBV2	15	TRBD1	TRBJ2-2
TGTGCCAGCAGCCAATCGGTAGGGGGGCCCGCTGGCTACACCTTC	CASSQSVGGPAGYTF	few	TRBV16	15	NA	TRBJ1-2
TGTGCCAGCAGCGTAGGCCCTAGCGGAACCTACAATGAGCAGTTCTTC	CASSVGPSGTYNEQFF	few	TRBV9	16	TRBD2	TRBJ2-1
TGTGCCTGGACCTCGGGGGCACTTCGCGAGCAGTACTTC	CAWTSGALREQYF	NA	TRBV30	13	NA	TRBJ2-7
TGTGCCAGCAGTGACCCGGGACGCTTTAATGAAAAACTGTTTTTT	CASSDPGRFNEKLFF	few	TRBV25-1	15	NA	TRBJ1-4
TGTGCCAGCAGTGACAGGGCTAGCGGGAGGGGAGATACGCAGTATTTT	CASSDRASGRGDTQYF	NA	TRBV6-1	16	TRBD2	TRBJ2-3
TGTGCCAGTAGTATTCTAGCCACCTCTGGGGCCAACGTCCTGACTTTC	CASSILATSGANVLTF	NA	TRBV19	16	NA	TRBJ2-6
TGCGCCAGCAGCCAAGAAACAGGGAACTCACCCCTCCACTTT	CASSQETGNSPLHF	few	TRBV4-3	14	NA	TRBJ1-6
TGTGCCAGCATGCGGGACAGGGGTCGCGAGCAGTACTTC	CASMRDRGREQYF	NA	TRBV27	13	TRBD1	TRBJ2-7
TGTGCCAGCAGTTTATCCGGCAGGGCAACTAATGAAAAACTGTTTTTT	CASSLSGRATNEKLFF	few	TRBV28	16	NA	TRBJ1-4
TGCGCCAGCAGCTTAAGTGTAGGGAACTCCTACAATGAGCAGTTCTTC	CASSLSVGNSYNEQFF	few	TRBV5-1	16	NA	TRBJ2-1
TGTGCCAGCAGCCCTGGGACAGGGGCGTCCCCGGGCTCTGGGGCCAACGTCCTGACTTTC	CASSPGTGASPGSGANVLTF	few	TRBV7-6	20	TRBD1	TRBJ2-6
TGTGCCAGCAGCTTCTTCTTGACAGGGGGATCGGACTATGGCTACACCTTC	CASSFFLTGGSDYGYTF	NA	TRBV7-2	17	TRBD1	TRBJ1-2
TGCAGCGTTAAGGGGGGGGCCTTAGAGACCCAGTACTTC	CSVKGGALETQYF	many	TRBV29-1	13	NA	TRBJ2-5
TGTGCCAGCAGTCGAGGTAGCATCGGCTACGAGCAGTACTTC	CASSRGSIGYEQYF	few	TRBV6-5	14	NA	TRBJ2-7
TGTGCCAGCAGTCGAGCAGGGCACTGGGCGGGTTGCGCAGATACGCAGTATTTT	CASSRAGHWAGCADTQYF	few	TRBV6-4	18	NA	TRBJ2-3
TGTGCCAGCAGTGGGACGCGGGGTCCCTACGAGCAGTACTTC	CASSGTRGPYEQYF	few	TRBV6-6	14	NA	TRBJ2-7
TGCAGCGTCCCTGCCCCAGGACAGGCGATCCAAGAGACCCAGTACTTC	CSVPAPGQAIQETQYF	many	TRBV29-1	16	TRBD1	TRBJ2-5
TGCGCCAGCACAGGACTAGCGGGAGACCCCACCACAGATACGCAGTATTTT	CASTGLAGDPTTDTQYF	few	TRBV10-2	17	TRBD2	TRBJ2-3
TGTGCCAGCAGCTTTAGGGTGGAGGGGGCCTACTACAATGAGCAGTTCTTC	CASSFRVEGAYYNEQFF	few	TRBV7-9	17	NA	TRBJ2-1
TGCGCCAGCAGCCAAGAAAGGGGGGATACGCAGTATTTT	CASSQERGDTQYF	NA	TRBV4-3	13	NA	TRBJ2-3
TGTGCCAGCAGCTTATTAGCGGCTAGCACAGATACGCAGTATTTT	CASSLLAASTDTQYF	many	TRBV7-6	15	NA	TRBJ2-3
TGCGCCAGCAGCTTCATCACGCAAAGCGAGCAGTACTTC	CASSFITQSEQYF	NA	TRBV4-3	13	NA	TRBJ2-7
TGTGCCAGCAAGAGCTGGACTAGCGGGAGGGGTGAGCAGTTCTTC	CASKSWTSGRGEQFF	many	TRBV7-2	15	TRBD2	TRBJ2-1
TGTGCCACCCGTGAGGGTACTAGCACAGATACGCAGTATTTT	CATREGTSTDTQYF	few	TRBV15	14	NA	TRBJ2-3
TGTGCCAGCAGCTTAGACTCGAGCGGAGCCTACGAGCAGTACTTC	CASSLDSSGAYEQYF	NA	TRBV7-2	15	NA	TRBJ2-7
TGCGCCAGCAGCCAAGAAGGATCGAAACCCTTCAATGAGCAGTTCTTC	CASSQEGSKPFNEQFF	few	TRBV4-3	16	NA	TRBJ2-1
TGTGCCAGCAGGCTAGGGAACACTGAAGCTTTCTTT	CASRLGNTEAFF	NA	TRBV6-1	12	NA	TRBJ1-1
TGTGCCAGCTCACCACGGACTGGGATCTACGAGCAGTACTTC	CASSPRTGIYEQYF	NA	TRBV18	14	NA	TRBJ2-7
TGTGCCAGCAGCCCGGGACTAGTGTTTTCCTACGAGCAGTACTTC	CASSPGLVFSYEQYF	NA	TRBV7-2	15	TRBD2	TRBJ2-7
TGTGCCAGCAGCTTTCGGACAGAAGACGGGGGCTACACCTTC	CASSFRTEDGGYTF	NA	TRBV5-4	14	NA	TRBJ1-2